This TCR beta chain was retrieved from a study of human T cells and chemical hapten exposure (dated by TCRdb to the early 2020s). About the full investigation: For sensitization, 2% DPC in acetone was applied to an approximately 2 cm by approximately 2 cm area of upper inner arm skin. Throughout the roughly 24-week study period, patients were also given weekly therapeutic DPC doses on the scalp. For TCR sequencing, blood came from 25 to 35 alopecia patients at anywhere from one to four time points (pre-sensitization, 2, 6 and 24 weeks). The mostly female patient cohort included alopecia areata with under or over 50% scalp involvement, alopecia totalis and alopecia universalis. Patch testing was done on the upper back using Finn chambers containing 0.01% DPC, and results were scored after 6 days according to International Contact Dermatitis Research Group standards. Blood samples were taken from patients before sensitization (week 0) and at 2, 6 and about 24 weeks after DPC sensitization. Libraries were combined into a pool for sequencing, and differences in TCR yield between samples came mainly from small differences in library volumes within the pool. This study followed changes in the peripheral blood TCR repertoire in vivo during primary and secondary sensitization of alopecia patients to the hapten diphenylcyclopropenone (DPC). Points the paper makes about the study in general: Compared with pre-sensitization or healthy control sets, expanded TCRs formed significantly more large CDR3 similarity clusters, which is consistent with antigen-driven responses. Alopecia, a presumed autoimmune disease, was present in all patients, so the immune response of the patients might differ from that of healthy individuals. Patch test score correlated positively with the number of PT1 expanded TCRs, reaching significance at thresholds 8, 16 and 32 but not at 4. DPC sensitization did not change the number of TCRs with a frequency above 1 in 1000, and there was no evidence of changes in global repertoire structure. After repeated subsampling, the strength of the expansion versus patch-test correlation and the threshold at which it became significant changed.

The library came from RACE. The sequencer listed for this sample is NextSeq 500. Library preparation attached unique molecular identifiers to individual cDNA molecules for quantitative, reproducible TCR counting. From each blood RNA sample, both TCR alpha and TCR beta chains were sequenced. Per the authors' processing: A median of about 87,000 TCRs per sample was observed, with a range of roughly 23,224 to 700,000. The Decombinator software suite was used to annotate the V, J and CDR3 of the TCR reads. For PS versus PT1 abundance plots, all samples were subsampled to the same number of TCRs (28,000). Expanded TCRs were defined as absent before sensitization and observed at least eight times at the 2-week time point. The public sequencing data were trimmed at Q25 with fastp and processed into clonotypes with MiXCR by TCRdb, which kept only in-frame beta chains. Each CDR3 protein gets just one entry, which takes the most common genes and DNA from the rows behind it. The V and J calls and clone size are TCRdb's, not the authors'. The sample table contains approximately 80,000 distinct CDR3 sequences; only one count was recorded for approximately 11% of them. Roughly 3.7% of the sample comes from the top ten.

This clonotype was detected ten times or more. Its antigen has not been determined. Nothing much larger sits one base from this clone, and base qualities are not available. Per the germline V gene, SGHVS is the CDR1 and FQNEAQ is the CDR2. The CDR3 spans 14 residues, from the cysteine through the phenylalanine. Here the CDR3 DNA is all that survives: 42 bases in frame from base 1. Cut back by 1 base and 7 bases, the V and J ends lie 13 bases apart. What the time point label conveys for this sample: patch test 3, about 24 weeks after DPC sensitization. This specimen's treatment or condition label, per the study, means: therapeutic diphenylcyclopropenone sensitization with weekly scalp DPC. At each patch-test visit, blood was drawn before the patch test was applied. Eligible patients were aged 18 to 70, diagnosed with alopecia, deemed suitable for DPC therapy, and excluded if pregnant. Unfractionated whole blood was collected in Tempus Blood RNA tubes, and total RNA was extracted from that blood.

The sequences come from whole blood, collected in connection with sensitization to the hapten diphenylcyclopropenone (DPC). This TCR came from a woman aged 45 to 65 with alopecia areata. Some clones in this sample may be carry-over from other donors' samples. The sequence joins TRBV7-8 to TRBJ2-5; the best D guess is TRBD2, with 6 bases matching. The CDR3 protein sequence reads: CASSLVPGLTTQYF. The DNA is as follows: TGTGCCAGCAGCTTAGTTCCGGGACTCACGACCCAGTACTTC.